A single sample gave rise to the 15 T cell receptor beta chains below, sequenced in a study of siplizumab effects on memory and regulatory T cells. The assay was immunoSEQ multiplex PCR, and TCRdb's table has in-frame clones only and misses some. Altogether some 100,000 clones are present, 90% to 95% being singletons, with the ten largest covering about 6.7%. The specimen was CD8+ T cells sorted from blood. The receptors come from a human donor in good health.

The V and J genes are TRBV5-1 and TRBJ2-1; tentatively, D is TRBD2 (6 bases). This CDR3 has 15 amino acids. Germline V gene data show CDR1 as SGHRS and CDR2 as YFSETQ. Deletions cut 4 bases from V and 5 bases from J, with 16 bases between. DNA for the CDR3: TGCGCCAGCAGCCATCCCGGGGGTGCGGACAATGAGCAGTTCTTC. It encodes CASSHPGGADNEQFF.

The chain is built from TRBV30 and TRBJ1-1; tentative D call: TRBD1 (6 bases). Germline values: CDR1 GTSNPN, CDR2 SVGIG (reference sequence). V was clipped by 5 bases and J by 0 bases, with 10 bases between them. This CDR3 spans 13 amino acids. CDR3 DNA sequence: TGTGCCTGGGGGGACAACATGAACACTGAAGCTTTCTTT. Its translation: CAWGDNMNTEAFF. Looking up the rest from reference TRBV30 and TRBJ1-1 gives the full variable domain: SQTIHQWPATLVQPVGSPLSLECTVEGTSNPNLYWYRQAAGRGLQLLFYSVGIGQISSEVPQNLSASRPQDRQFILSSKKLLLSDSGFYLCAWGDNMNTEAFFGQGTRLTVV.

The chain carries TRBV13 and TRBJ2-1; TRBD2 might be the D (5 bases). CDR1 and CDR2 from the germline V gene are PRHDT and FYEKMQ (reference sequence). This CDR3 is 15 amino acids long. V shed 1 base and J shed 0 bases, with 7 bases lying between them. The CDR3 region is CASSLAGSSYNEQFF. The CDR3 nucleotides are TGTGCCAGCAGCTTAGCGGGGAGCTCCTACAATGAGCAGTTCTTC.

The chain combines TRBV11-3 with TRBJ2-1, with D tentatively TRBD1 or TRBD2 (5 bases each). The CDR3 contains 14 residues. The germline CDR1 and CDR2 sequences are SGHNT and YENEEA. Trimming took off 7 bases at V and 6 bases at J, with 16 bases between the two ends. DNA of the CDR3: TGTGCCAGCAACGGTGACGGGGCGGGCAATGAGCAGTTCTTC. Translation: CASNGDGAGNEQFF. The full variable domain, with the rest looked up from reference TRBV11-3 and TRBJ2-1, is EAGVVQSPRYKIIEKKQPVAFWCNPISGHNTLYWYLQNLGQGPELLIRYENEEAVDDSQLPKDRFSAERLKGVDSTLKIQPAELGDSAVYLCASNGDGAGNEQFFGPGTRLTVL.

The gene calls are TRBV30 and TRBJ2-7, with 7 bases matching TRBD1. This CDR3 region has 13 residues. The germline gives CDR1 GTSNPN, CDR2 SVGIG (reference sequence). V lost 3 bases, J lost 3 bases, and 5 bases stayed unmatched. CDR3 in amino acids: CAWREGTDYEQYF. The CDR3 bases are TGTGCCTGGAGAGAAGGGACAGACTACGAGCAGTACTTC.

The CDR3 spells CASSLTGFSYEQYF. The CDR3 DNA is TGTGCCAGCAGTTTGACAGGGTTTTCCTACGAGCAGTACTTC. The J gene is TRBJ2-7, the V gene TRBV27; 7 positions match TRBD1. Trimming at V came to 3 bases and at J to 1 base, leaving 3 bases not matched to a gene. Germline V gene lookup returns CDR1 MNHEY and CDR2 SMNVEV (reference sequence). There are 14 residues in the CDR3.

The count of this clone is one. The rearrangement links TRBV27 to TRBJ2-3, with D possibly matching TRBD2 (5 bases). This CDR3 is built from 14 residues. The V end lost 3 bases, the J end lost 2 bases, and 9 bases lay between the germline ends. The V gene's germline CDR1 is MNHEY and CDR2 SMNVEV (reference sequence). CDR3 in amino acids: CASSFLEATDTQYF. CDR3 sequence (DNA): TGTGCCAGCAGTTTTCTGGAGGCCACAGATACGCAGTATTTT.

The chain is built from TRBV6-6 and TRBJ2-5; D is possibly TRBD2 (6 bases). V gave up 7 bases and J gave up 4 bases, with 7 bases separating them. The CDR3 covers 11 residues. CDR1 is MNHNY, CDR2 SVGAGI, per germline (reference sequence). The CDR3 DNA reads TGTGCCAGCATGGGGGGAGAGACCCAGTACTTC. It is translated as CASMGGETQYF.

The chain employs TRBV4-1 and TRBJ2-1; TRBD1 aligns across 11 bases. V trimming: 4 bases; J trimming: 8 bases; junction bases outside the gene matches: 10. This CDR3 contains 16 residues. Per germline, CDR1 MGHRA and CDR2 YSYEKL. CDR3 sequence reads: CASSRRRDRGYDEQFF. The CDR3 nucleotides are TGCGCCAGCAGCCGCCGCCGGGACAGGGGGTATGATGAGCAGTTCTTC.

J is TRBJ1-2 and V is TRBV19; TRBD1 matches 9 bases. Germline CDR1 LNHDA, CDR2 SQIVND (reference sequence). This CDR3 is 11 amino acids long. V gave up 11 bases and J gave up 6 bases; unmatched junction bases: 4. The CDR3 nucleotides read TGTGCCGCGCGGACAGGGGATGGCTACACCTTC. It is translated as CAARTGDGYTF.

CDR3 bases: TGTGCCAGCAGCTTGGCTCCGGGCGGGAACACTGAAGCTTTCTTT. This codes for CASSLAPGGNTEAFF. The chain uses TRBV5-8 and TRBJ1-1; D is ambiguous. The CDR3 is 15 amino acids. Germline V gene lookup returns CDR1 SGHTS and CDR2 YDEGEE. V was trimmed by 0 bases and J by 1 base, leaving 10 bases between them.

V and J are TRBV1 and TRBJ2-2; the D call of TRBD1 is as the table states it, not checked on the DNA. TRBV1 is annotated as a pseudogene. The CDR3 contains 13 residues. The CDR3 loop reads CTSSPRGPGELFF. The CDR3 bases are TGCACCAGCAGTCCCAGGGGCCCCGGGGAGCTGTTTTTT.

J is TRBJ2-1 and V is TRBV29-1; 9 bases agree with TRBD2. CDR3 size: 14 residues. V was pared by 6 bases and J by 2 bases, with 5 bases of the junction left unmatched. CDR1 and CDR2 from the germline V gene are SQVTM and ANQGSEA. The CDR3 here is CSVDERGAYNEQFF. Here the CDR3 DNA reads TGCAGCGTCGACGAGCGGGGGGCCTACAATGAGCAGTTCTTC.

The V and J genes are TRBV5-6 and TRBJ2-7; 7 nucleotides match TRBD1. This CDR3 region has 13 residues. In germline, CDR1 is SGHDT, CDR2 YYEEEE. V gave up 0 bases and J gave up 6 bases; unmatched junction bases: 3. The CDR3 region has the DNA TGTGCCAGCAGCTTGGACAGGGGAACCGAGCAGTACTTC. Residues: CASSLDRGTEQYF.

The rearrangement joins TRBV4-2 to TRBJ2-7, with TRBD2 matching 13 bases. Germline loops: CDR1 LGHNA, CDR2 YNFKEQ. This CDR3 spans 19 amino acids. With V trimmed by 1 base and J by 2 bases, 11 bases remained unmatched. In DNA form, the CDR3 reads TGTGCCAGCAGCCAAGCGAGGGAAACTAGCGGGAGGGGAACCTACGAGCAGTACTTC. This gives the protein CASSQARETSGRGTYEQYF.